This TCR beta chain originates from a study of blood T cell repertoires in COVID-19. Profiling relied on immunoSEQ multiplex PCR, and the TCRdb table lists in-frame clones only, not all of them. Of some 99,000 clones in the sample, 80% were seen once. There are 16 residues in the CDR3. Trimming removed 0 bases at V and 1 base at J, with 14 bases between. From germline, CDR1 is SGHNT and CDR2 YYREEE (reference sequence). This receptor was taken from a human donor in a cohort sampled during active or convalescent COVID-19. Sequencing was done on a sample of peripheral blood. The V gene is TRBV5-4, the J gene TRBJ2-7; maybe TRBD1 (5 bases). The CDR3 loop reads CASSLAGQGTSYEQYF. The CDR3 DNA follows: TGTGCCAGCAGCTTGGCCGGGCAGGGTACTTCCTACGAGCAGTACTTC.